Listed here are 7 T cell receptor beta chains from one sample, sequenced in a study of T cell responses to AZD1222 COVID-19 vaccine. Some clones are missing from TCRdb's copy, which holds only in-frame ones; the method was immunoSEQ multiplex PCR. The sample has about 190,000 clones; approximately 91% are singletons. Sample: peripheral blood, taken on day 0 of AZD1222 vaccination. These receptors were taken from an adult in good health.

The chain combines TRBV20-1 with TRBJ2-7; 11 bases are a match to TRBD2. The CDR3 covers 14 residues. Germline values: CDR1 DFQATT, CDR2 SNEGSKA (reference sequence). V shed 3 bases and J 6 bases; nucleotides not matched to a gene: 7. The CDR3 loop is CSASILAGVGEQYF. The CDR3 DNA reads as TGCAGTGCTAGTATACTAGCGGGAGTCGGCGAGCAGTACTTC.

The CDR3, as DNA: TGCGCCAGCAGCCAAGAGGGGGTCTATACGGGGAGCACAGATACGCAGTATTTT. This gives the protein CASSQEGVYTGSTDTQYF. The chain has TRBV4-3 and TRBJ2-3; D possibly uses TRBD1 or TRBD2 (5 bases each). The CDR3 covers 18 residues. V was trimmed by 0 bases and J by 0 bases, leaving 16 bases between them. CDR1 and CDR2 from the germline V gene are LGHNA and YSLEER.

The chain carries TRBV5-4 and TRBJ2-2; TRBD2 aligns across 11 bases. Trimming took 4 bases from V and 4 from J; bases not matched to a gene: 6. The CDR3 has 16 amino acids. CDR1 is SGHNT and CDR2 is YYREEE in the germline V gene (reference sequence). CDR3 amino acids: CASSRTSGSATGELFF. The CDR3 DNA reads TGTGCCAGCAGCCGAACTAGCGGGAGTGCCACCGGGGAGCTGTTTTTT.

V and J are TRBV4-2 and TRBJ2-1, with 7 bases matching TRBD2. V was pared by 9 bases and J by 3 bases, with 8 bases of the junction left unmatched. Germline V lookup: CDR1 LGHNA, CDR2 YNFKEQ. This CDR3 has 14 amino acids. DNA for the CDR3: TGTGCCAGTCAGCGGGACCTTCTCTACAATGAGCAGTTCTTC. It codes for CASQRDLLYNEQFF.

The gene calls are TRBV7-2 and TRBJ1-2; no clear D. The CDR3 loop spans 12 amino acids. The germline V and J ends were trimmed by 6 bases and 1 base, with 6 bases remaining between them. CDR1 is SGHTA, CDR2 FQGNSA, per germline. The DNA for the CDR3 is TGTGCCAGCAGTTCCCTTAACTATGGCTACACCTTC. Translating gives CASSSLNYGYTF.

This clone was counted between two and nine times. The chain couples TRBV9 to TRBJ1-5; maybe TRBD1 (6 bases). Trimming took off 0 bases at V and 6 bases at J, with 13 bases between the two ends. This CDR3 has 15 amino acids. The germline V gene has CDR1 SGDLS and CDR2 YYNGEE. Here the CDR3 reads CASSVAGDGSQPQHF. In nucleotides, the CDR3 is TGTGCCAGCAGCGTAGCAGGGGATGGGAGTCAGCCCCAGCATTTT.

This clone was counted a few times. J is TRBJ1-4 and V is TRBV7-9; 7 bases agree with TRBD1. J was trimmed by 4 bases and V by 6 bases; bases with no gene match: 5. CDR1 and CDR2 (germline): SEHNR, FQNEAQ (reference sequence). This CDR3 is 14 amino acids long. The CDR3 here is CASRPTGSNEKLFF. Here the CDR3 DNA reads TGTGCCAGCAGGCCGACAGGGAGTAATGAAAAACTGTTTTTT.